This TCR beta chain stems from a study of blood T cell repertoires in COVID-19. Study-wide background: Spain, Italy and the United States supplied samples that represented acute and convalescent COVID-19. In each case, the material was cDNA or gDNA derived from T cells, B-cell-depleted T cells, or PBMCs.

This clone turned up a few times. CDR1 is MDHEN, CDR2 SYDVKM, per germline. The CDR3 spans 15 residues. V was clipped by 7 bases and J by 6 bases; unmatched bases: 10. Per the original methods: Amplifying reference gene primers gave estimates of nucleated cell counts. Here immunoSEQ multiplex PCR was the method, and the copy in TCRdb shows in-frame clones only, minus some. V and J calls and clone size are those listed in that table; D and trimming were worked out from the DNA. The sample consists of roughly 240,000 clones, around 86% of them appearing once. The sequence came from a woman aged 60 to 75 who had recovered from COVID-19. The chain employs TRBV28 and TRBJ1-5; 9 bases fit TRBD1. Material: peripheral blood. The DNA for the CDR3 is TGTGCCAGCACCAGCAGACAGGGGGTCGGTCAGCCCCAGCATTTT. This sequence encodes CASTSRQGVGQPQHF.